A selection of T cell receptor beta chains follows, all from one sample in a study of T cell responses to AZD1222 COVID-19 vaccine. TCRdb keeps only in-frame clones here, not all; method: immunoSEQ multiplex PCR. In the table there are about 85,000 clones, approximately 83% of which are singletons. Source: peripheral blood, taken on day 0 of AZD1222 vaccination. These TCRs come from an adult in good health. Both conserved end residues are part of each CDR3. Fields, in order: J gene, V gene, clone size, CDR3 length, D gene, CDR3 DNA, CDR3 protein. D genes are given only for firm matches. Not all rows give a size; the values are once, few, many and, for expanded clones, a class.

>TRBJ2-3|TRBV18|NA|16|TRBD2
TGTGCCAGCTCTCCAGGACTAGCGGCCAGGGCAGATACGCAGTATTTT
CASSPGLAARADTQYF
>TRBJ1-5|TRBV7-9|NA|13|NA
TGTGCCAGCAGCTTTGAGGGGGGTCAGCCCCAGCATTTT
CASSFEGGQPQHF
>TRBJ2-7|TRBV7-2|few|16|TRBD2
TGTGCCAGCAGCCCCCAGGCGGGGGTGGGAACCTACGAGCAGTACTTC
CASSPQAGVGTYEQYF
>TRBJ2-7|TRBV5-6|once|13|NA
TGTGCCAGCAGCATGAAACAGGGCCACGAGCAGTACTTC
CASSMKQGHEQYF
>TRBJ1-1|TRBV30|NA|13|NA
TGTGCCTGGAACCGCCTGACGAACACTGAAGCTTTCTTT
CAWNRLTNTEAFF
>TRBJ2-7|TRBV6-5|NA|12|NA
TGTGCCAGCTGGTCGCTAGCGAACGAGCAGTACTTC
CASWSLANEQYF
>TRBJ2-7|TRBV27|NA|13|NA
TGTGCCAGCAGTTTAATAGGGGACTACGAGCAGTACTTC
CASSLIGDYEQYF
>TRBJ2-5|TRBV28|NA|14|NA
TGTGCCAGCAGTAGGGCGGCGCAACAAGAGACCCAGTACTTC
CASSRAAQQETQYF
>TRBJ2-5|TRBV7-2|NA|14|TRBD2
TGTGCCAGCAAACTAGCGGGATACCAAGAGACCCAGTACTTC
CASKLAGYQETQYF
>TRBJ2-1|TRBV7-3|once|15|TRBD2
TGTGCCAGCAGCCAGGCGGGAGTTGTGGGCAATGAGCAGTTCTTC
CASSQAGVVGNEQFF
>TRBJ2-2|TRBV6-5|NA|15|TRBD2
TGTGCCAGCAGACGGACTAGCGGGAGAACCGGGGAGCTGTTTTTT
CASRRTSGRTGELFF
>TRBJ1-6|TRBV25-1|NA|12|NA
TGTGCCAGCAGTGAGCAAAATTCACCCCTCCACTTT
CASSEQNSPLHF
>TRBJ2-7|TRBV6-5|NA|16|NA
TGTGCCAGCAGTTTCCGAGGGGTGGGCAGCTCCTACGAGCAGTACTTC
CASSFRGVGSSYEQYF
>TRBJ1-4|TRBV2|NA|16|TRBD1
TGTGCCAGCATCCTAGACAGGGCCACAGCTAATGAAAAACTGTTTTTT
CASILDRATANEKLFF
>TRBJ1-5|TRBV4-2|NA|13|NA
TGTGCCAGCAGCCAATTTCAGGATCAGCCCCAGCATTTT
CASSQFQDQPQHF
>TRBJ1-5|TRBV25-1|NA|15|NA
TGTGCCAGCAGTGCTGGTTTCGATAGCAATCAGCCCCAGCATTTT
CASSAGFDSNQPQHF
>TRBJ1-4|TRBV4-3|NA|16|NA
TGCGCCAGCAGCCAAGATCTGGGCAGGGGCAATGAAAAACTGTTTTTT
CASSQDLGRGNEKLFF
>TRBJ1-2|TRBV5-1|NA|13|NA
TGCGCCAGCAGTTCCGGAATCCTCTATGGCTACACCTTC
CASSSGILYGYTF
>TRBJ2-7|TRBV5-8|NA|11|NA
TGTGCCAGCAGCTTATCCAGCGAGCAGTACTTC
CASSLSSEQYF
>TRBJ2-3|TRBV29-1|NA|14|NA
TGCAGCGTAAAACAGGGTGGGAGTCTAGATACGCAGTATTTT
CSVKQGGSLDTQYF
>TRBJ2-5|TRBV11-3|NA|15|NA
TGTGCCAGCAGCCTCGACTCCAGGGTCCAAGAGACCCAGTACTTC
CASSLDSRVQETQYF
>TRBJ2-3|TRBV19|NA|14|NA
TGTGCCAGTAGTATCCGGATGAGCACAGATACGCAGTATTTT
CASSIRMSTDTQYF
>TRBJ1-1|TRBV2|NA|13|TRBD1
TGTGCCAGCATACGGACAGGGAACACTGAAGCTTTCTTT
CASIRTGNTEAFF
>TRBJ2-5|TRBV28|NA|15|TRBD2
TGTGCCAGCAGTCCCGGGACTAAAGACCAAGAGACCCAGTACTTC
CASSPGTKDQETQYF
>TRBJ2-1|TRBV7-9|NA|12|NA
TGTGCCAGCAGCTTAGCCCAGACGGGGCAGTTCTTC
CASSLAQTGQFF
>TRBJ2-1|TRBV28|NA|16|TRBD2
TGTGCCAGCAACGTACTAGCGGGAGGGCCCTACAATGAGCAGTTCTTC
CASNVLAGGPYNEQFF
>TRBJ1-2|TRBV7-9|few|17|NA
TGTGCCAGCAGCTCGGGGACCGCATACATTCTTAACTATGGCTACACCTTC
CASSSGTAYILNYGYTF